This is a list of T cell receptor beta chains from one sample in a study of cytomegalovirus exposure and HLA in healthy donors. Libraries were prepared by immunoSEQ multiplex PCR; TCRdb keeps only in-frame clonotypes and omits some of them. The data contain about 83,000 clones, about 95% of them seen just once; the ten biggest clones take up approximately 1.3%. Sequenced sample: PBMCs. The receptor set was obtained from a woman under 30 in good health and CMV-seronegative. CDR3s leave out the opening cysteine and the closing phenylalanine or tryptophan. Each record gives: V gene, clone size, CDR3 protein. Not all rows give a size; the values are once, few, many and, for expanded clones, a class.

v_call: TRBV11-2
clone_size: -
cdr3_aa: ASTQGAGGWVDEQY

v_call: TRBV19
clone_size: -
cdr3_aa: ASSTDRFNEQF

v_call: TRBV6-1
clone_size: -
cdr3_aa: ASSAGLAGFSYEQY

v_call: TRBV6-1
clone_size: -
cdr3_aa: ASSDPGGPKDIQY

v_call: TRBV19
clone_size: -
cdr3_aa: ASSPGLYNEQF

v_call: TRBV6-6
clone_size: once
cdr3_aa: ASSFGTGKTGELF

v_call: TRBV27
clone_size: -
cdr3_aa: ASSSGRGNQPQH

v_call: TRBV4-1
clone_size: -
cdr3_aa: ASSPSGSYEQY

v_call: TRBV5-1
clone_size: -
cdr3_aa: ASSLDILSYEQY

v_call: TRBV25-1
clone_size: once
cdr3_aa: ASSALGQGVGAF

v_call: TRBV5-6
clone_size: once
cdr3_aa: ASSSFPGSNQPQH

v_call: TRBV28
clone_size: -
cdr3_aa: AGGTGGNQPQH

v_call: TRBV19
clone_size: -
cdr3_aa: ASSISLEGYEQY

v_call: TRBV29-1
clone_size: -
cdr3_aa: SVGTGLYEQY

v_call: TRBV27
clone_size: -
cdr3_aa: ASSLRGMNTEAF

v_call: TRBV27
clone_size: -
cdr3_aa: ASSPIPTSGNTGELF

v_call: TRBV4-1
clone_size: -
cdr3_aa: ASSQEEGLAGTLRNIQY

v_call: TRBV4-1
clone_size: -
cdr3_aa: ASSPTVLGGTTEAF

v_call: TRBV19
clone_size: -
cdr3_aa: ASSIGGPGPQH

v_call: TRBV19
clone_size: -
cdr3_aa: ASTHPGDRNTEAF

v_call: TRBV5-1
clone_size: -
cdr3_aa: ASSSGQENTEAF

v_call: TRBV6-1
clone_size: -
cdr3_aa: ASNRDRGGHGYT

v_call: TRBV6-5
clone_size: -
cdr3_aa: ASSSSHAETQY

v_call: TRBV11-2
clone_size: -
cdr3_aa: ASSFRAGQETQY

v_call: TRBV7-7
clone_size: -
cdr3_aa: ASSLEGLNQETQY

v_call: TRBV18
clone_size: -
cdr3_aa: AVRSQESVTPEAF

v_call: TRBV5-1
clone_size: -
cdr3_aa: ASRRTGGVETEAF

v_call: TRBV11-2
clone_size: -
cdr3_aa: ASSSTGLAGVQQF

v_call: TRBV28
clone_size: -
cdr3_aa: ASSSYIPGQITSGYT

v_call: TRBV5-1
clone_size: -
cdr3_aa: ASSLVGHGPPYGYT

v_call: TRBV27
clone_size: -
cdr3_aa: ASRTGRGRGEKLF

v_call: TRBV18
clone_size: -
cdr3_aa: ASSPAGDFFYNEQF

v_call: TRBV6-5
clone_size: -
cdr3_aa: ASSEAPGYT

v_call: TRBV5-8
clone_size: -
cdr3_aa: ASSLGQGADEKLF

v_call: TRBV11-2
clone_size: -
cdr3_aa: ASSISGVVNQPQH

v_call: TRBV4-1
clone_size: -
cdr3_aa: ASSHFSGTEAF

v_call: TRBV19
clone_size: once
cdr3_aa: ASSTLGYEQY

v_call: TRBV5-1
clone_size: -
cdr3_aa: ASTLSGAGYNEQF

v_call: TRBV14
clone_size: -
cdr3_aa: ASSQEILPSYGYT

v_call: TRBV2
clone_size: -
cdr3_aa: ASTSPGGGNEKLF